This T cell receptor (beta chain) was observed in a study of blood T cells in healthy people across ages. Overall study findings and caveats: Diversity was estimated from one million T cells, and these estimates were considered underestimates.

Regarding this clonotype: Its target is not known.

For the second PCR, which ran for about 6 to 12 cycles, a sample-barcoded 5' primer and a J-beta primer mix were used. In TCRdb, the 5' RACE reads were re-called with MiXCR into one record per CDR3 protein. The sample has some 1,800,000 distinct CDR3 sequences, approximately 40% seen once. The origin of this receptor is a human donor in good health. The sample taken for sequencing was blood.

DNA of the CDR3: TGTGCCAGCAGCCCGCAAAGCGGGACCCACAATGAGCAGTTCTTC. Its protein product is CASSPQSGTHNEQFF. V and J are TRBV7-2 and TRBJ2-1; TRBD2 matches 7 bases. The junction had 9 bases not matched to a gene; V was cut back by 5 bases and J by 5 bases. Germline CDR1 SGHTA, CDR2 FQGNSA. The CDR3 loop spans 15 amino acids.